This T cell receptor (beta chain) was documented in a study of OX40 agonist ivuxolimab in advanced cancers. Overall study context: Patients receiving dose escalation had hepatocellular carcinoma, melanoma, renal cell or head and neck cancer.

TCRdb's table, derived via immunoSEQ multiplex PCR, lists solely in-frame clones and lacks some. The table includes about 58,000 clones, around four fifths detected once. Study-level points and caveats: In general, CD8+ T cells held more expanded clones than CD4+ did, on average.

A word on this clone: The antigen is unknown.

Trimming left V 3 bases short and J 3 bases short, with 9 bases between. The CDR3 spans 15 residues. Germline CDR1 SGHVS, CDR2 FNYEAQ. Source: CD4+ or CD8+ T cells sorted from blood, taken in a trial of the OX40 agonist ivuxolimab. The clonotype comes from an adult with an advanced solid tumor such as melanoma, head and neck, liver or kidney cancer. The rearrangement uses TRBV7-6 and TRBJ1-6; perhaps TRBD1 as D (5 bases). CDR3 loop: CASSLADNYNSPLHF. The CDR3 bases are TGTGCCAGCAGCTTGGCGGACAACTATAATTCACCCCTCCACTTT.